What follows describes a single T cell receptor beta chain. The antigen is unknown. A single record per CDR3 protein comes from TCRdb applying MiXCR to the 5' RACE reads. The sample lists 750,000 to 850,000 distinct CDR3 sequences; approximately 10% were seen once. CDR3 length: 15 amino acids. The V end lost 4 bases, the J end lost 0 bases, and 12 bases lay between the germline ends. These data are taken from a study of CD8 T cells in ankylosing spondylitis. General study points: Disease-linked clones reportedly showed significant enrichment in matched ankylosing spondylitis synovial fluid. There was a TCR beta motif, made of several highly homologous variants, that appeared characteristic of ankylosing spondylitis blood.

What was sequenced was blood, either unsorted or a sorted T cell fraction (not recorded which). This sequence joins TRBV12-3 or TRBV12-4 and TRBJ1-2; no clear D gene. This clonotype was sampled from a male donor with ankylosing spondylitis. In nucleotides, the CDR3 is TGTGCCAGCAGTTCTCTCTTTTCGGCTAACTATGGCTACACCTTC. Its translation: CASSSLFSANYGYTF.